The clone carrying this T cell receptor (beta chain) came up a few times. The entry originates in a study of shared clonotypes between healthy human individuals. Each unsorted PBMC replicate got 300 ng genomic DNA, tens of thousands of genomes. Measured with immunoSEQ multiplex PCR; TCRdb has only the in-frame clones, and not every one. The repertoire holds about 490,000 clones, about 82% seen once, with roughly 13% in the top ten. The source material was PBMCs. The source is a woman aged 40 to 55 in good health. Some clones in this sample may be carry-over from other donors' samples.

CDR3 region: CAISETSGPYNEQFF. In DNA form, the CDR3 reads TGTGCCATCAGTGAGACTAGCGGGCCGTACAATGAGCAGTTCTTC. J is TRBJ2-1 and V is TRBV10-3, with 9 positions matching TRBD2. Germline V CDR1 and CDR2: ENHRY, SYGVKD. The trim removed 2 bases at V and 4 bases at J, leaving 3 bases unmatched. The CDR3 is 15 residues long.